Below are 15 T cell receptor beta chains sequenced from a single sample in a study of cytomegalovirus exposure and HLA in healthy donors (dated by TCRdb to the late 2010s). Preparation of the library involved the immunoSEQ multiplex PCR assay. The multiplex PCR relied on a mix of 60 forward primers for TCR Vbeta segments and 13 reverse primers for TCR Jbeta segments. TCRdb's version of the immuneACCESS table is confined to in-frame rearrangements and falls short of the full clone set. An unresolved V gene accounts for under half of the shortfall where checked; the remainder is of unknown origin. This sample holds about 88,000 clones; 70% to 85% were observed only once. The leading ten clones occupy around 3% of the sample. The sequenced sample consisted of PBMCs. The receptors originated from a man aged 30 to 45 in good health and CMV-seronegative.

A remark on this clone: A junction boundary mismatches the germline segment, possibly from a read error. This chain connects TRBV7-9 to TRBJ2-1; 8 nucleotides match TRBD2. The CDR3 is 12 residues long. Germline loops: CDR1 SEHNR, CDR2 FQNEAQ (reference sequence). CDR3 sequence (DNA): TGTTCCAGCATATCGGGGGGGCTCGAGCAGTTCTTC. Protein sequence: CSSISGGLEQFF.

The chain links TRBV6-1 to TRBJ2-7, with 7 bases that match TRBD1. This CDR3 is 13 amino acids long. Germline V gives CDR1 MNHNS, CDR2 SASEGT. With V trimmed by 3 bases and J by 2 bases, 1 base remained unmatched. Here the CDR3 DNA reads TGTGCCAGCAGTGAGACAGGGCCCTACGAGCAGTACTTC. Protein: CASSETGPYEQYF.

The chain couples TRBV5-4 to TRBJ1-2; 11 bases map to TRBD1. Trimming at V came to 4 bases and at J to 8 bases, leaving 4 bases not matched to a gene. CDR1 is SGHNT, CDR2 YYREEE, per germline (reference sequence). The CDR3 is made up of 13 amino acids. CDR3 in DNA: TGTGCCAGCAGCCGGACAGGGGGCCGGGGCTACACCTTC. As protein: CASSRTGGRGYTF.

The gene calls are TRBV27 and TRBJ1-2, with 7 bases fitting TRBD1. Germline V gives CDR1 MNHEY, CDR2 SMNVEV (reference sequence). Trimming took 6 bases from V and 5 from J; bases not matched to a gene: 6. This CDR3 has 13 residues. The CDR3 loop is CASRLTGAYGYTF. In nucleotides, the CDR3 is TGTGCCAGCAGACTAACAGGGGCGTATGGCTACACCTTC.

V gene TRBV9 combines with J gene TRBJ1-1, with a possible D match to TRBD1 (5 bases). Trimming shortened V by 0 bases and J by 4 bases, and 10 bases separated the two germline ends. This CDR3 is built from 14 residues. CDR1 is SGDLS and CDR2 is YYNGEE in the germline V gene. CDR3 region: CASSVEAQGTEAFF. CDR3 DNA: TGTGCCAGCAGCGTAGAGGCTCAGGGCACTGAAGCTTTCTTT. The full variable domain, with the rest looked up from reference TRBV9 and TRBJ1-1, is DSGVTQTPKHLITATGQRVTLRCSPRSGDLSVYWYQQSLDQGLQFLIQYYNGEERAKGNILERFSAQQFPDLHSELNLSSLELGDSALYFCASSVEAQGTEAFFGQGTRLTVV.

The chain has TRBV7-9 and TRBJ1-4; D ambiguous. Germline CDR1 is SEHNR and CDR2 is FQNEAQ (reference sequence). The length of the CDR3 is 12 residues. The CDR3 DNA sequence: TGTGCGATGGGAGGCGTACAGGAAAAACTGTTTTTT. Protein product: CAMGGVQEKLFF.

The V gene is TRBV29-1, the J gene TRBJ1-5; D is uncertain. V gave up 7 bases and J gave up 8 bases, with 15 bases separating them. The CDR3 length is 12 residues. Germline loops: CDR1 SQVTM, CDR2 ANQGSEA. For the CDR3, the DNA is TGCAGCGCGCAGGAGGGCGTGGAGCCCCAGCATTTT. It is translated as CSAQEGVEPQHF.

The V call is TRBV27, the J call TRBJ1-4; D possibly corresponds to TRBD1 (6 bases). Germline CDR1 is MNHEY and CDR2 is SMNVEV (reference sequence). The V gene lost 8 bases and the J gene lost 5 bases, with 15 bases spanning the gap. The CDR3 is 14 amino acids. The CDR3 sequence: CASATGASNEKLFF. CDR3 bases: TGTGCCAGCGCGACAGGAGCGTCGAATGAAAAACTGTTTTTT.

The rearrangement links TRBV13 to TRBJ2-7; TRBD2 is a possible D gene (5 bases). The CDR3 runs to 15 residues. In germline, CDR1 is PRHDT, CDR2 FYEKMQ (reference sequence). V was cut by 0 bases and J by 0 bases, with 9 bases left in between. CDR3 sequence (DNA): TGTGCCAGCAGCTTAGGGCGGGCCCTCTCCTACGAGCAGTACTTC. It encodes CASSLGRALSYEQYF.

This clone was counted a few times. J is TRBJ1-1 and V is TRBV27; D unclear. The V gene lost 3 bases and the J gene lost 1 base, with 12 bases spanning the gap. CDR3 length: 15 residues. CDR1 and CDR2 from the germline V gene are MNHEY and SMNVEV (reference sequence). CDR3 loop: CASSLDSGSNTEAFF. The CDR3 nucleotides are TGTGCCAGCAGTTTGGACTCAGGATCGAACACTGAAGCTTTCTTT.

The V and J genes are TRBV5-1 and TRBJ1-1; tentative D call: TRBD1 (5 bases). This CDR3 spans 16 amino acids. Germline CDR1 and CDR2: SGHRS and YFSETQ. V lost 2 bases, J lost 2 bases, and 16 bases lay in between. As DNA, the CDR3 is TGCGCCAGCAGCTTTGATTTCGAGACAGCCAACACTGAAGCTTTCTTT. Translation gives CASSFDFETANTEAFF.

V and J are TRBV7-2 and TRBJ2-5, with 7 bases matching TRBD2. Germline V lookup: CDR1 SGHTA, CDR2 FQGNSA. The trim removed 7 bases at V and 1 base at J, leaving 9 bases unmatched. The CDR3 totals 15 residues. The CDR3 loop reads CASTAPRLAQETQYF. In DNA form, the CDR3 reads TGTGCCAGCACCGCACCACGACTAGCCCAAGAGACCCAGTACTTC. The full variable domain, in which reference TRBV7-2 and TRBJ2-5 provide the parts outside the CDR3, is GAGVSQSPSNKVTEKGKDVELRCDPISGHTALYWYRQSLGQGLEFLIYFQGNSAPDKSGLPSDRFSAERTGGSVSTLTIQRTQQEDSAVYLCASTAPRLAQETQYFGPGTRLLVL.

This chain links TRBV5-1 with TRBJ2-5; weak D call: TRBD1 (6 bases). Germline loops: CDR1 SGHRS, CDR2 YFSETQ. Trimming took off 0 bases at V and 5 bases at J, with 14 bases between the two ends. The CDR3 covers 15 residues. The CDR3 nucleotides are TGCGCCAGCAGCTTGGCCGGGACACTAGTCGAGACCCAGTACTTC. Amino acids: CASSLAGTLVETQYF.

This rearrangement joins TRBV5-6 to TRBJ1-1; D is possibly TRBD1 (5 bases). Germline lookup yields CDR1 SGHDT and CDR2 YYEEEE. The CDR3 contains 12 residues. V shed 4 bases and J shed 10 bases, with 14 bases lying between them. CDR3 amino acids: CASSTLGASAFF. The CDR3 DNA is TGTGCCAGCAGCACTCTAGGGGCGTCAGCTTTCTTT.

The CDR3 sequence: CASSQERYPVDTEAFF. DNA for the CDR3: TGTGCCAGCAGCCAAGAGCGGTACCCGGTTGACACTGAAGCTTTCTTT. This rearrangement joins TRBV14 to TRBJ1-1; D uncertain. The V and J ends lost 0 bases and 3 bases respectively, with 14 bases between them. The germline V gene has CDR1 SGHDN and CDR2 FVKESK. There are 16 residues in the CDR3.